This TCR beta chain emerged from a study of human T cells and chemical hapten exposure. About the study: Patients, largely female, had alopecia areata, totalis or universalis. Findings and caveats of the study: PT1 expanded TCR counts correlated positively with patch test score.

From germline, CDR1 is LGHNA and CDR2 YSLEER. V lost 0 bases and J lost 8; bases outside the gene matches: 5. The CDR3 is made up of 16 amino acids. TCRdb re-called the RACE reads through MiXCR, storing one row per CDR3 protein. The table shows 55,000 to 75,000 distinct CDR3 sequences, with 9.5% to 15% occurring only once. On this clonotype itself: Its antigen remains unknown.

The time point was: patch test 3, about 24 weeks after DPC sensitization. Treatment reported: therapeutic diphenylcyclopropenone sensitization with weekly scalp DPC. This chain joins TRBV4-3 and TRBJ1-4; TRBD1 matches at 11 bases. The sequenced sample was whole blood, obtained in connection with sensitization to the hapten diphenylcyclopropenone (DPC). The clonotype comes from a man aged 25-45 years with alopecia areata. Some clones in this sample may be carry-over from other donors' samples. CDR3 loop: CASSQDRTGGLEKLFF. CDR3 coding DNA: TGCGCCAGCAGCCAAGATCGGACAGGGGGCTTGGAAAAACTGTTTTTT.